This paragraph covers one TCR beta chain sequence. What it binds is not known. There are 14 residues in the CDR3. Trimming left V 2 bases short and J 2 bases short, with 9 bases between. CDR1 and CDR2 from the germline V gene are MNHEY and SVGAGI. This sample is drawn from a study of OX40 agonist ivuxolimab in advanced cancers. The overall study: Dose-escalation cases comprised hepatocellular carcinoma, melanoma, renal cell or head and neck cancer. Under the entry rules, prior anti-PD-1, anti-PD-L1 or anti-CTLA-4 therapy was allowed, and 40% had some. At under 85% male, the cohort had a mean age of approximately 64 years, ranging from roughly 20 to 85.

Notes on the study in general: Expanded clones were, on average, more numerous in CD8+ T cells than in CD4+.

Using immunoSEQ multiplex PCR, the repertoire was profiled, and TCRdb retains in-frame clones only, with some absent. Here the sample spans about 60,000 clones, 86% being singletons. The chain links TRBV6-5 to TRBJ1-1; D might be TRBD1 (5 bases). This material consisted of CD4+ or CD8+ T cells sorted from blood, taken in a trial of the OX40 agonist ivuxolimab. This TCR derives from an adult with an advanced solid tumor such as melanoma, head and neck, liver or kidney cancer. The CDR3 protein is CASSYGQLNTEAFF. CDR3 DNA sequence: TGTGCCAGCAGTTACGGACAACTCAACACTGAAGCTTTCTTT.